This TCR beta chain was recovered during a study of blood T cell repertoires in COVID-19. Study summary: Acute-phase and convalescent COVID-19 samples originated in the United States, Italy and Spain. Nucleic acid was either cDNA or gDNA, and it came from T cells, B-cell-depleted T cells, or PBMCs.

CDR1 MGHRA and CDR2 YSYEKL come from the germline V gene. This CDR3 contains 16 residues. V was pared by 4 bases and J by 6 bases, with 10 bases of the junction left unmatched. Original handling: Researchers report that nucleated cell counts were estimated from reference gene primer amplification. Generated by immunoSEQ multiplex PCR, the TCRdb table keeps only in-frame clones and is missing some. The V and J calls and the clone size are those of that table, but D and trimming were determined from the DNA. Among roughly 120,000 clones listed, 78% were seen once. Sequencing used peripheral blood. This sequence was found in a man between 65 and 79 years old with acute or convalescent COVID-19. The V and J genes are TRBV4-1 and TRBJ2-3, with TRBD2 matching over 10 bases. The CDR3 DNA reads as TGCGCCAGCAGCCCACTAGCGGGGAGAACGGTTGATACGCAGTATTTT. Translating it yields CASSPLAGRTVDTQYF.